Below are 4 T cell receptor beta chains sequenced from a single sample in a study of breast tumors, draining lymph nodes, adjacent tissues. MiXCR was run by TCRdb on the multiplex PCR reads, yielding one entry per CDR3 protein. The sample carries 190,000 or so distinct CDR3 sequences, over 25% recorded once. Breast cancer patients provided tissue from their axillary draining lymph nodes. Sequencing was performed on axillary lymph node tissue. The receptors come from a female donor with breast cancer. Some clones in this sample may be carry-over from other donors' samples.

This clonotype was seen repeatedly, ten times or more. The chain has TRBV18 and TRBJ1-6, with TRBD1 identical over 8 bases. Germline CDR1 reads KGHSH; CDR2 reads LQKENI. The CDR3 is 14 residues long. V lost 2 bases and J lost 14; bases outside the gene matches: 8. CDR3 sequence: CASSPDGTGGTLHF. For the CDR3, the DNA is TGTGCCAGCTCACCAGACGGGACAGGAGGCACCCTCCACTTT.

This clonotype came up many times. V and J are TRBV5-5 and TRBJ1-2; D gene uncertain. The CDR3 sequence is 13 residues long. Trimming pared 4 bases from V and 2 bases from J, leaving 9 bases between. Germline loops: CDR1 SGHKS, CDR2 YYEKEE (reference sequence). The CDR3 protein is CASSRAMNYGYTF. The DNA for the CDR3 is TGTGCCAGCAGCCGGGCAATGAACTATGGCTACACCTTC.

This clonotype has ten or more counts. CDR3 protein: CSSLGPTARKETQYF. The CDR3 DNA sequence: TGCAGCTCCCTGGGACCGACCGCACGAAAAGAGACCCAGTACTTC. The gene calls are TRBV20-1 and TRBJ2-5; D may match TRBD1 or TRBD2 (5 bases each). Germline V gene data show CDR1 as DFQATT and CDR2 as SNEGSKA (reference sequence). CDR3 length: 15 amino acids.

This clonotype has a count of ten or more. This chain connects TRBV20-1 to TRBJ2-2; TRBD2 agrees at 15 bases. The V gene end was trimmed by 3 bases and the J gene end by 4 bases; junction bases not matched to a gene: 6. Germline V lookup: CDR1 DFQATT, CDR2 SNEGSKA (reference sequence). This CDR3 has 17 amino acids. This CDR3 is CSASSGLAGGSTGELFF. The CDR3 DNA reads TGCAGTGCTAGTTCCGGACTAGCGGGAGGGAGCACCGGGGAGCTGTTTTTT.